Each of the 5 T cell receptor beta chains below was sequenced from the same sample in a study of CD8 T cells in ankylosing spondylitis. From the 5' RACE reads, TCRdb called clonotypes with MiXCR, one entry per CDR3 protein. The sample has around 150,000 distinct CDR3 sequences, about 32% seen once. The sequenced sample was synovial fluid, either unsorted or a sorted T cell fraction (not recorded which). The source is a male donor with ankylosing spondylitis.

V and J are TRBV2 and TRBJ2-7; D is possibly TRBD1 (5 bases). CDR1 is SNHLY, CDR2 FYNNEI, per germline. CDR3 length: 13 amino acids. Trimming cost V 6 bases and J 7 bases, with 16 bases left between them. This CDR3 is CASRDIEVTEQYF. The CDR3 coding sequence is TGTGCCAGCAGGGACATCGAGGTTACGGAGCAGTACTTC.

The sample holds a few counts of this clonotype. V usage is TRBV5-1 and J usage is TRBJ2-3, with D unclear. V was shortened by 3 bases and J by 2 bases, with 4 bases between the two germline ends. Germline V lookup: CDR1 SGHRS, CDR2 YFSETQ. CDR3 length equals 12 residues. The CDR3, as DNA: TGCGCCAGCAGCTCCCCCACAGATACGCAGTATTTT. Translated: CASSSPTDTQYF.

The sample holds a few counts of this clonotype. The chain uses TRBV18 and TRBJ2-3; D remains unclear. This CDR3 contains 15 residues. The V and J ends lost 3 bases and 0 bases respectively, with 10 bases between them. Germline CDR1 is KGHSH and CDR2 is LQKENI. The CDR3 region is CASSPSGQSTDTQYF. DNA for the CDR3: TGTGCCAGCTCACCGTCTGGCCAGAGCACAGATACGCAGTATTTT.

This clonotype came up a few times. This chain links TRBV5-6 with TRBJ1-3; no clear D gene. Germline V gene lookup returns CDR1 SGHDT and CDR2 YYEEEE. The CDR3 is made up of 15 amino acids. V was shortened by 0 bases and J by 4 bases, with 11 bases between the two germline ends. The CDR3 nucleotides are TGTGCCAGCAGCTTGGCTATGGGGAGAGGAAACACCATATATTTT. This sequence encodes CASSLAMGRGNTIYF.

This chain joins TRBV14 and TRBJ1-1; D is uncertain. The germline CDR1 and CDR2 sequences are SGHDN and FVKESK. V was cut by 4 bases and J by 0 bases, with 9 bases left in between. This CDR3 region has 14 residues. As DNA, the CDR3 is TGTGCCAGCAGCCTTTCAGGCATGAACACTGAAGCTTTCTTT. This codes for CASSLSGMNTEAFF. The whole variable domain, remainder taken from reference TRBV14 and TRBJ1-1, is EAGVTQFPSHSVIEKGQTVTLRCDPISGHDNLYWYRRVMGKEIKFLLHFVKESKQDESGMPNNRFLAERTGGTYSTLKVQPAELEDSGVYFCASSLSGMNTEAFFGQGTRLTVV.